This TCR beta chain was documented in a study of beta chain features in type 1 diabetes. Notes on the study in general: Type 1 diabetes patients had TCRB CDR3s that were shorter (moderately but significantly so) in all four CD4+ subsets.

For this clone: Its matching antigen is unknown.

TCRB transcripts that were expressed got sequenced, as all of the isolated RNA had been reverse transcribed. TCRdb keeps only in-frame clones here, not all; method: immunoSEQ multiplex PCR. Of around 250,000 clones listed, 14% are singletons. Germline V gives CDR1 MNHEY, CDR2 SVGAGI. The CDR3 runs to 13 residues. V was clipped by 6 bases and J by 7 bases, with 15 bases between them. The chain joins TRBV6-5 to TRBJ1-2; tentative D call: TRBD1 (6 bases). This clonotype was obtained from a man aged 30 to 39 with type 1 diabetes. The sample was naive CD4+ T cells from blood. CDR3 nucleotides: TGTGCCAGCAGATTACCGGGGACAAGTGGCTACACCTTC. Encoded protein: CASRLPGTSGYTF.